The clone carrying this TCR beta chain is judged medium-sized (0.01 to 0.1%). The sample comes from a study of blood T cell repertoires in COVID-19. Study at large: Whether acute or convalescent, the COVID-19 samples came from the United States, Italy and Spain. In each case, the material was cDNA or gDNA derived from T cells, B-cell-depleted T cells, or PBMCs.

Per the study methods: From reference gene primer amplification, estimates of nucleated cell counts were derived. The assay was immunoSEQ multiplex PCR, and TCRdb's table has in-frame clones only and misses some. V, J and clone size were drawn from that table, and D and trimming were deduced from the DNA. The sample holds more than 55,000 clones, around four fifths seen once. Trimming cost V 7 bases and J 8 bases, with 11 bases left between them. Looked up from germline, CDR1 is LNHDA and CDR2 is SQIVND (reference sequence). CDR3 size: 11 residues. This clonotype originated in a woman in her seventies with acute or convalescent COVID-19. The specimen sequenced was peripheral blood. V usage is TRBV19 and J usage is TRBJ1-1; the D is unclear. CDR3 nucleotide sequence: TGTGCCAGTACGTTCGGGGTAGAAGCTTTCTTT. The encoded protein is CASTFGVEAFF.